This T cell receptor (beta chain) is from a study of shared clonotypes between healthy human individuals. Notes on the study in general: Clonotype sharing across donors was expected to vary with sequencing depth. Shared clonotypes: about 5.3% naive CD4, around 4% naive CD8, about 2.5% memory CD4, over 0.3% memory CD8.

Notes on this clone: Antigen specificity is unknown.

The CDR3 spans 12 residues. CDR1 is MNHEY and CDR2 is SMNVEV in the germline V gene (reference sequence). Trimming took off 5 bases at V and 4 bases at J, with 9 bases between the two ends. TCRdb keeps only in-frame clones here, not all; method: immunoSEQ multiplex PCR. The table lists about 640,000 clones, 60% to 80% of them singletons. This sequence was found in a woman in her thirties in good health. This chain connects TRBV27 to TRBJ2-7, with unresolved D. The sequenced sample consisted of memory CD4+ T cells sorted from blood. As for subset: CD45RA-negative fraction. This chain's CDR3 is CASSEEQYEQYF. CDR3 coding DNA: TGTGCCAGCAGTGAAGAACAGTACGAGCAGTACTTC.